Given below is one T cell receptor (beta chain) in context. The sample comes from a study of blood T cell repertoires in COVID-19. The method was immunoSEQ multiplex PCR; TCRdb's version includes in-frame clones alone and lacks a portion of them. There are 250,000 to 350,000 clones in the sample; around 90% occur only once, and 2% lies in the top ten. V gave up 4 bases and J gave up 5 bases, with 12 bases separating them. CDR1 and CDR2 from the germline V gene are SGHDT and YYEEEE. The CDR3 covers 13 residues. The rearrangement joins TRBV5-6 to TRBJ1-2; TRBD1 is a possible D gene (5 bases). The receptor's source is a woman in her sixties in a cohort exposed to, infected with or recovered from COVID-19 (not recorded which). Sequencing was carried out using PBMCs or T cells enriched from blood (not recorded which). The DNA of the CDR3 is TGTGCCAGCAGCCCCGGGGGAGGTTATGGCTACACCTTC. Residues: CASSPGGGYGYTF.